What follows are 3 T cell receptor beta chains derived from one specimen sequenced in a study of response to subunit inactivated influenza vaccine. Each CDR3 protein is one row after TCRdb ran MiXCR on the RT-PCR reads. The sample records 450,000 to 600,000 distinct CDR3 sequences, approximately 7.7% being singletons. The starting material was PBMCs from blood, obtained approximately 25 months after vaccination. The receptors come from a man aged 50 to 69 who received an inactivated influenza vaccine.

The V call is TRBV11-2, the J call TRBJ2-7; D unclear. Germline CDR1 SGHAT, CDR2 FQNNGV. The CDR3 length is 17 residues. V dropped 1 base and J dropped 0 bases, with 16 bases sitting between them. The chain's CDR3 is CASSLGRDIHVSYEQYF. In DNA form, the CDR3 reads TGTGCCAGCAGCTTAGGACGAGACATTCATGTCTCCTACGAGCAGTACTTC.

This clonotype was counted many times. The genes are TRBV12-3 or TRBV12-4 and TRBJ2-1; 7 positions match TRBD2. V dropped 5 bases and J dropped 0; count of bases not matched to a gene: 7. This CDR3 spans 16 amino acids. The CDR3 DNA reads TGTGCCAGCAGTCCCAAAGGACTAGGCTCCTACAATGAGCAGTTCTTC. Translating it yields CASSPKGLGSYNEQFF.

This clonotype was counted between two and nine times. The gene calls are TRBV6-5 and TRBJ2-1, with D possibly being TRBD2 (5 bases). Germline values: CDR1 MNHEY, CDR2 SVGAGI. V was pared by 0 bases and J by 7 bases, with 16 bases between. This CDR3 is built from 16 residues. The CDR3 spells CASSYSRPGGANEQFF. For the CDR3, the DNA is TGTGCCAGCAGTTACTCGAGACCCGGAGGAGCGAATGAGCAGTTCTTC.